This entry is about one T cell receptor (beta chain). V was clipped by 10 bases and J by 0 bases; unmatched bases: 9. Per germline, CDR1 LNHDA and CDR2 SQIVND (reference sequence). CDR3 length: 15 amino acids. The treatment here: preoperative locoregional IRX-2 cytokine immunotherapy. This phase Ib study tested locoregional IRX-2 cytokine immunotherapy given before surgery. These data originate in a study of preoperative IRX-2 immunotherapy in early breast cancer. Sequencing was performed with immunoSEQ multiplex PCR; in TCRdb, only in-frame clones are kept and a portion is missing. This sample carries 20,000 to 25,000 clones, approximately 95% of them seen once, and the ten largest clones take about 16%.

The chain links TRBV19 to TRBJ2-3; 8 bases match TRBD2. The sequence came from a human donor with breast cancer. This material consisted of tumor tissue, taken after IRX-2 immunotherapy. Written as DNA, the CDR3 is TGTGCCACAAGCAACAGCGGGGGAAGCACAGATACGCAGTATTTT. This sequence encodes CATSNSGGSTDTQYF.